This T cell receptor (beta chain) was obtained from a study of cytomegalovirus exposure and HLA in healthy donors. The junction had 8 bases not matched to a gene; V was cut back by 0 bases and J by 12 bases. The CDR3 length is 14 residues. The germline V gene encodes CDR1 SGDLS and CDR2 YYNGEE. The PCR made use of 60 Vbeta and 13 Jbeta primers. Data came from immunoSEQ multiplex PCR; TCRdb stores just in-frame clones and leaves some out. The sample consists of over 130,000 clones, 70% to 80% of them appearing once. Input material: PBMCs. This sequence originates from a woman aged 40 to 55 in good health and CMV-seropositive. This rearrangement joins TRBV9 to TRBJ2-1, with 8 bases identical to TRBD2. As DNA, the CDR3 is TGTGCCAGCAGCGTAGAGCTAGCCCGGGGGGGGCAGTTCTTC. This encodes CASSVELARGGQFF.